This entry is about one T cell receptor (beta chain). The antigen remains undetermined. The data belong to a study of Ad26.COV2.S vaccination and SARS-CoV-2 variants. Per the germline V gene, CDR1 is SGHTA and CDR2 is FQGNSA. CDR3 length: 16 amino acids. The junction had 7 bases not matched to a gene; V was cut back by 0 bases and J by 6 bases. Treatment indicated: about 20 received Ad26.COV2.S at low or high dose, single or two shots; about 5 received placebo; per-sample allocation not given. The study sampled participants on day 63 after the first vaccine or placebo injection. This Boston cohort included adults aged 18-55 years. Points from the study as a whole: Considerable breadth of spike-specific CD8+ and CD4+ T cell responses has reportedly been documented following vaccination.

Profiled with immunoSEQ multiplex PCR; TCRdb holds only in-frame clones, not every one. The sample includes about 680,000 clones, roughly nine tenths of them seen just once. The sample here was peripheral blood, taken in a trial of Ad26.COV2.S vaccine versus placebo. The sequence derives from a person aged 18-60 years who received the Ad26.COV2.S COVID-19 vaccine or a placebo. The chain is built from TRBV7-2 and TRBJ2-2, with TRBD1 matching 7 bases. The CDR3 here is CASSLALDRSSGELFF. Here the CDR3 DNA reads TGTGCCAGCAGCTTAGCGCTGGACAGGAGTTCCGGGGAGCTGTTTTTT.